Shown below are 5 T cell receptor beta chains from a single sample sequenced in a study of blood T cell repertoires in COVID-19. Assay used: immunoSEQ multiplex PCR; TCRdb lists only in-frame clones, some missing. The sample has some 200,000 clones; over 75% are singletons. Sequencing was carried out using peripheral blood. Receptors originate from a woman in her 70s with COVID-19, enrolled during active disease.

The V gene is TRBV27, the J gene TRBJ1-4, with D perhaps TRBD1 (6 bases). V gave up 5 bases and J gave up 2 bases, with 9 bases separating them. The CDR3 is 14 amino acids. In germline, CDR1 is MNHEY, CDR2 SMNVEV (reference sequence). The CDR3 reads CASSRTETNEKLFF. The DNA for the CDR3 is TGTGCCAGCAGTCGGACAGAGACTAATGAAAAACTGTTTTTT.

This clone was counted only a few times. The sample carries other DNA sequences with the same CDR3. The CDR3: CASSNRFSSYEQYF. In DNA, the CDR3 is TGTGCCAGCAGCAACAGGTTCAGCTCCTACGAGCAGTACTTC. V usage is TRBV7-8 and J usage is TRBJ2-7; D might be TRBD1 (5 bases). V was pared by 5 bases and J by 0 bases, with 11 bases between. Germline V gene lookup returns CDR1 SGHVS and CDR2 FQNEAQ. The CDR3 is 14 amino acids. Supplemented by reference TRBV7-8 and TRBJ2-7, the full variable domain reads GAGVSQSPRYKVAKRGQDVALRCDPISGHVSLFWYQQALGQGPEFLTYFQNEAQLDKSGLPSDRFFAERPEGSVSTLKIQRTQQEDSAVYLCASSNRFSSYEQYFGPGTRLTVT.

The rearrangement joins TRBV6-6 to TRBJ1-2, with D possibly being TRBD1 (6 bases). CDR1 MNHNY and CDR2 SVGAGI come from the germline V gene (reference sequence). Trimming took off 2 bases at V and 0 bases at J, with 13 bases between the two ends. The CDR3 runs to 16 residues. CDR3: CASSYQQGVTNYGYTF. CDR3 coding DNA: TGTGCCAGCAGTTACCAACAGGGAGTAACTAACTATGGCTACACCTTC.

This sequence joins TRBV30 and TRBJ2-1; possible D gene TRBD1, 5 bases. Germline V gene sequence: CDR1 GTSNPN, CDR2 SVGIG (reference sequence). The CDR3 is made up of 13 amino acids. Trimming pared 0 bases from V and 7 bases from J, leaving 10 bases between. The CDR3 sequence: CAWSVGRVNEQFF. CDR3 nucleotides: TGTGCCTGGAGTGTCGGCAGGGTAAATGAGCAGTTCTTC.

The rearrangement joins TRBV7-2 to TRBJ2-1; 8 bases map to TRBD1. V shed 4 bases and J 5 bases; nucleotides not matched to a gene: 7. Germline CDR1 and CDR2: SGHTA and FQGNSA. The length of the CDR3 is 15 residues. CDR3 sequence reads: CASSSGQGNHNEQFF. The CDR3 DNA reads as TGTGCCAGCAGCTCTGGACAGGGAAACCACAATGAGCAGTTCTTC. The variable domain in full, with the rest retrieved from reference TRBV7-2 and TRBJ2-1, is GAGVSQSPSNKVTEKGKDVELRCDPISGHTALYWYRQSLGQGLEFLIYFQGNSAPDKSGLPSDRFSAERTGGSVSTLTIQRTQQEDSAVYLCASSSGQGNHNEQFFGPGTRLTVL.